This T cell receptor (beta chain) was found in a study of blood T cell repertoires in COVID-19. Whole-study context: Whether acute or convalescent, the COVID-19 samples came from the United States, Italy and Spain. The analysed material was cDNA or gDNA that came from T cells, B-cell-depleted T cells, or PBMCs.

V lost 4 bases, J lost 2 bases, and 9 bases lay in between. CDR1 is SGHDT and CDR2 is YYEEEE in the germline V gene. This CDR3 comprises 13 residues. Original methodology: The authors estimated nucleated cell counts from reference gene primer amplification. Data came from immunoSEQ multiplex PCR; TCRdb stores just in-frame clones and leaves some out. V and J calls and clone size are those listed in that table; D and trimming were worked out from the DNA. This repertoire shows roughly 34,000 clones, around 85% found once; its top ten account for roughly 24%. This rearrangement joins TRBV5-6 to TRBJ1-2; D is unresolved. This TCR was recovered from a woman older than 75 with active or convalescent COVID-19. Material for sequencing was peripheral blood. The CDR3 loop is CASSIRGNYGYTF. Written as DNA, the CDR3 is TGTGCCAGCAGCATACGGGGAAACTATGGCTACACCTTC. The full variable domain, its missing parts supplied by reference TRBV5-6 and TRBJ1-2, is DAGVTQSPTHLIKTRGQQVTLRCSPKSGHDTVSWYQQALGQGPQFIFQYYEEEERQRGNFPDRFSGHQFPNYSSELNVNALLLGDSALYLCASSIRGNYGYTFGSGTRLTVV.